The sequence of this T cell receptor (beta chain) was determined in a study of regulatory T cells in long-lasting Graves disease. The time point was: newly diagnosed GD, antithyroid drugs for less than 3 months. The TCR library was made from RNA that had been extracted from PBMCs in TRIzol. This clonotype was seen only a few times. The germline gives CDR1 SGDLS, CDR2 YYNGEE. Deletions cut 4 bases from V and 2 bases from J, with 15 bases between. The CDR3 sequence is 15 residues long. Building the TCR beta libraries relied on iRepertoire HTBI primers, and CDR3 regions underwent Arm-PCR. TCRdb reprocessed the multiplex PCR reads with MiXCR, giving one entry per CDR3 protein. Of more than 450,000 distinct CDR3 sequences in the sample, 15% to 20% were seen once. This sample was shared with a second study, whose subject was T cells in Graves' hyperthyroidism and ophthalmopathy.

The receptor's source is a man aged 40-49 years with Graves disease. Sequences were derived from peripheral blood mononuclear cells (PBMCs), sampled at new diagnosis, from a patient treated with antithyroid drugs. The V gene is TRBV9, the J gene TRBJ1-2; D is undetermined. CDR3: CASSPGSMVNYGYTF. The CDR3 DNA reads TGTGCCAGCAGCCCAGGAAGTATGGTAAACTATGGCTACACCTTC.